This note documents a single T cell receptor (beta chain) sequence. The antigen remains unidentified. The sample is drawn from a study of T-cell reconstitution after alpha-beta-depleted transplantation in children. Findings and limits, study-wide: Alpha-beta T cells present about two months after transplant were reported to originate from several hundred expanded graft clones.

This CDR3 comprises 15 residues. Germline trimming cut 5 bases from V and 8 bases from J; bases unmatched to any gene: 9. TCRbeta library preparation incorporated unique molecular identifiers. TCRdb independently ran MiXCR on the PCR reads; one entry per CDR3 protein. Counted here are 440,000 or so distinct CDR3 sequences, roughly two fifths occurring once; the ten biggest clones make up approximately 25%. The input for sequencing was PBMCs, taken before TCRalphabeta/CD19-depleted stem cell transplant. This receptor was obtained from a girl aged 2 to 9 with aplastic anemia, due to receive a stem cell transplant. The V call is TRBV12-3 or TRBV12-4, the J call TRBJ2-1; 10 bases are shared with TRBD1. CDR3 coding DNA: TGTGCCAGCAGTCCCCGGACAGGGGGAAGGGATGAGCAGTTCTTC. It translates to CASSPRTGGRDEQFF.